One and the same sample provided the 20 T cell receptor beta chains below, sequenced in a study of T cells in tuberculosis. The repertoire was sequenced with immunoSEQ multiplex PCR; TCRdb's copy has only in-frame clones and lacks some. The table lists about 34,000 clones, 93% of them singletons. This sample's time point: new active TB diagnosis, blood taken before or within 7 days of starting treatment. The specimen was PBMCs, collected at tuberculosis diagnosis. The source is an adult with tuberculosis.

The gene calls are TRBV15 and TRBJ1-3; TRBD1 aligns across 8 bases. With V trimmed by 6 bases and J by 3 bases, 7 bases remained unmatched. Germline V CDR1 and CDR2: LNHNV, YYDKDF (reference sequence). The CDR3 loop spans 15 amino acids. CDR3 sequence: CATSKLQGDGNTIYF. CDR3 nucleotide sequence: TGTGCCACCAGTAAACTACAGGGGGATGGAAACACCATATATTTT.

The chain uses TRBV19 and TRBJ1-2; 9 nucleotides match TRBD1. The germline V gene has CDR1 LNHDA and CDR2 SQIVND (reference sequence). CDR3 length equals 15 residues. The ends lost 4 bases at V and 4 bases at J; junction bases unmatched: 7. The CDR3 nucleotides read TGTGCCAGTAGTACGCAGACAGGGGGTACCTATGGCTACACCTTC. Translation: CASSTQTGGTYGYTF.

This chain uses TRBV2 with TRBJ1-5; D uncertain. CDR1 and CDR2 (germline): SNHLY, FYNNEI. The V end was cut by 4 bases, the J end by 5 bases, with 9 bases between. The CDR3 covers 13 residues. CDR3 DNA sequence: TGTGCCAGCAGTGGATATCGGGATCAGCCCCAGCATTTT. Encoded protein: CASSGYRDQPQHF.

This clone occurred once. In DNA, the CDR3 is TGTGCCAGCAGCACTAGCGGGGTAGGCTCCGGGGAGCTGTTTTTT. It yields the protein CASSTSGVGSGELFF. The V call is TRBV28, the J call TRBJ2-2; 10 bases line up with TRBD2. There are 15 residues in the CDR3. The junction had 7 bases not matched to a gene; V was cut back by 6 bases and J by 6 bases. In germline, CDR1 is MDHEN, CDR2 SYDVKM.

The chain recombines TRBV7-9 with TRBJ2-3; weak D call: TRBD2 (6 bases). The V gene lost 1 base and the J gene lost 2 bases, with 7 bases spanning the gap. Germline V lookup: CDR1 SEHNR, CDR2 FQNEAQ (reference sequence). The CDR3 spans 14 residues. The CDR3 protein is CASSLGGDTDTQYF. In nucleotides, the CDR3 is TGTGCCAGCAGCTTAGGGGGGGACACAGATACGCAGTATTTT.

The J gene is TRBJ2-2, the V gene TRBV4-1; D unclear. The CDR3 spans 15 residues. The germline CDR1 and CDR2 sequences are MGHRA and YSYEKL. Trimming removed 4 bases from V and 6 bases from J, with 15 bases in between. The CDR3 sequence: CASSPVLPPSGELFF. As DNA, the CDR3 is TGCGCCAGCAGCCCCGTACTTCCACCGTCCGGGGAGCTGTTTTTT.

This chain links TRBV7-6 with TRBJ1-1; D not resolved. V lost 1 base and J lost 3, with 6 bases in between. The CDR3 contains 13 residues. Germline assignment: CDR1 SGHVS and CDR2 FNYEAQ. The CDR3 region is CASSLGGDTEAFF. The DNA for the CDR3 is TGTGCCAGCAGCTTAGGCGGGGACACTGAAGCTTTCTTT.

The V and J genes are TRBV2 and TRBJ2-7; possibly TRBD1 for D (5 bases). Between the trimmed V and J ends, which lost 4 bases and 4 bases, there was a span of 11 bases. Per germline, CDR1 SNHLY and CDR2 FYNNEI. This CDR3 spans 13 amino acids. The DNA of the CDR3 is TGTGCCAGCAGTGCCGACAGCTCTTACGAGCAGTACTTC. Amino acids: CASSADSSYEQYF.

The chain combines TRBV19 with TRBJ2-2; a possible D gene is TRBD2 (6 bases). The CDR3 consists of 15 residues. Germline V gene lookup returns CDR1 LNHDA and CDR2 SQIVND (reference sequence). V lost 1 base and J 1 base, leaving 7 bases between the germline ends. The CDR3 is CASSIGLGNTGELFF. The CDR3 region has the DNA TGTGCCAGTAGTATAGGACTAGGGAACACCGGGGAGCTGTTTTTT.

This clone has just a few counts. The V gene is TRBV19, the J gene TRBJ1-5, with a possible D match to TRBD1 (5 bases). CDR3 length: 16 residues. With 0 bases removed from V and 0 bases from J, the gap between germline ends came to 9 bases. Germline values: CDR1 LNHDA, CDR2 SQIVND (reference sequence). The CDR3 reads CASSIDPGNSNQPQHF. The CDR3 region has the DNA TGTGCCAGTAGTATAGATCCAGGGAATAGCAATCAGCCCCAGCATTTT.

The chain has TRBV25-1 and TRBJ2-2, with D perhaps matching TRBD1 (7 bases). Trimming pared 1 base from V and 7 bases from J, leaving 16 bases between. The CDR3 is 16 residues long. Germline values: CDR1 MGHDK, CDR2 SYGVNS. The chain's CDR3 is CASSELGGTAVGELFF. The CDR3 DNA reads TGTGCCAGCAGTGAATTAGGAGGGACAGCGGTCGGGGAGCTGTTTTTT.

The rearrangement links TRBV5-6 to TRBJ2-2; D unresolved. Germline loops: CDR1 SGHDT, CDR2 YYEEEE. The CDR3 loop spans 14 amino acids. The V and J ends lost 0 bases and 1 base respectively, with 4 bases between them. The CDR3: CASSLAGNTGELFF. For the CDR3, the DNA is TGTGCCAGCAGCTTGGCGGGGAACACCGGGGAGCTGTTTTTT.

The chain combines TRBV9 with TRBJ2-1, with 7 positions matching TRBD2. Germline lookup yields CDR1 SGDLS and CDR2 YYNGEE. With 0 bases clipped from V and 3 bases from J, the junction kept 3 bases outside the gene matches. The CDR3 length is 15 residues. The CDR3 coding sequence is TGTGCCAGCAGCGTAGCGGGCGGGAGCTACAATGAGCAGTTCTTC. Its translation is CASSVAGGSYNEQFF.

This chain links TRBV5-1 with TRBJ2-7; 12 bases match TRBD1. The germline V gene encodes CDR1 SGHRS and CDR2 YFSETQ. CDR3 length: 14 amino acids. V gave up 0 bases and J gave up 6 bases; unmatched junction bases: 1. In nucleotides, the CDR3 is TGCGCCAGCAGCTTGGTGGGACAGGGGGCCGAGCAGTACTTC. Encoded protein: CASSLVGQGAEQYF.

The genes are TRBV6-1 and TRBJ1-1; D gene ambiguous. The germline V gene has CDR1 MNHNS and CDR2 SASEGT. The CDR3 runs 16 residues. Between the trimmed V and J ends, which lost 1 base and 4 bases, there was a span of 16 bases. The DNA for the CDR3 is TGTGCCAGCAGTGAAGGTATTAGGAGGAGGGTCACTGAAGCTTTCTTT. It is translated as CASSEGIRRRVTEAFF.

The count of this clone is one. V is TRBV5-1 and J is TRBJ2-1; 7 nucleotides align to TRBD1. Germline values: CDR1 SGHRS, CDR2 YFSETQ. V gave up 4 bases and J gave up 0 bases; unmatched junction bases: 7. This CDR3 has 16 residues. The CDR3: CASSRTGVSSYNEQFF. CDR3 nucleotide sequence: TGCGCCAGCAGCCGGACAGGCGTCTCCTCCTACAATGAGCAGTTCTTC.

CDR3: CASSGPTGGYGYTF. CDR3 in DNA: TGTGCCAGTAGTGGACCGACAGGGGGCTATGGCTACACCTTC. The chain employs TRBV19 and TRBJ1-2; 9 bases align to TRBD1. In germline, CDR1 is LNHDA, CDR2 SQIVND (reference sequence). The CDR3 runs to 14 residues. The V gene end was trimmed by 5 bases and the J gene end by 4 bases; junction bases not matched to a gene: 5.

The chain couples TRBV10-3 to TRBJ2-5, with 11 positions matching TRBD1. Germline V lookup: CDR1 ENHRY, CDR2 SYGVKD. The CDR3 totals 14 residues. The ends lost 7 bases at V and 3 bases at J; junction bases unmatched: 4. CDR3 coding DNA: TGTGCCATCAATTCGGGACAGGGGGAAGAGACCCAGTACTTC. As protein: CAINSGQGEETQYF.

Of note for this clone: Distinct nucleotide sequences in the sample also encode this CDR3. The CDR3 sequence is CASSRDSSGANVLTF. The CDR3 DNA reads TGTGCCAGCAGTCGCGACAGCTCTGGGGCCAACGTCCTGACTTTC. The chain combines TRBV28 with TRBJ2-6; D might be TRBD1 (5 bases). The germline V gene encodes CDR1 MDHEN and CDR2 SYDVKM. This CDR3 comprises 15 residues. V lost 5 bases, J lost 0 bases, and 8 bases lay in between. The complete variable domain, with remaining parts taken from reference TRBV28 and TRBJ2-6, reads DVKVTQSSRYLVKRTGEKVFLECVQDMDHENMFWYRQDPGLGLRLIYFSYDVKMKEKGDIPEGYSVSREKKERFSLILESASTNQTSMYLCASSRDSSGANVLTFGAGSRLTVL.

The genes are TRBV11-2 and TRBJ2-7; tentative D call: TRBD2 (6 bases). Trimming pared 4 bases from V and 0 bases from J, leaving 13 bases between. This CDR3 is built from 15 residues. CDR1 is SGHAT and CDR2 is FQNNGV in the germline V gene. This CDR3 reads CASSSHAGSSYEQYF. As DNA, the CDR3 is TGTGCCAGCAGCTCTCACGCGGGAAGCTCCTACGAGCAGTACTTC. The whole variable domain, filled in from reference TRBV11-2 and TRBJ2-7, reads EAGVAQSPRYKIIEKRQSVAFWCNPISGHATLYWYQQILGQGPKLLIQFQNNGVVDDSQLPKDRFSAERLKGVDSTLKIQPAKLEDSAVYLCASSSHAGSSYEQYFGPGTRLTVT.